This T cell receptor beta chain was sequenced during a study of blood T cell repertoires in COVID-19. The overall study: Samples taken during acute and convalescent COVID-19 were collected in the United States, Italy and Spain. T cells, B-cell-depleted T cells, or PBMCs provided the cDNA or gDNA that served as material.

Trimming cost V 4 bases and J 0 bases; bases outside gene matches: 5. The germline V gene encodes CDR1 MNHEY and CDR2 SVGAGI. The CDR3 is made up of 16 amino acids. In the authors' methods: Amplification of reference gene primers provided the estimated nucleated cell counts. Clones were sequenced by immunoSEQ multiplex PCR, and TCRdb holds only the in-frame ones, with some missing. Clone size and V and J calls were adopted from that table, with D and trimming inferred from the DNA. The sample lists 150,000 to 200,000 clones; over 70% were seen once. This clonotype originated in a woman aged 55-69 years with acute or convalescent COVID-19. Sequencing was carried out using peripheral blood. This chain connects TRBV6-5 to TRBJ1-5, with 8 nucleotides matching TRBD1. The CDR3 region is CASSFGQGGSNQPQHF. The CDR3 region has the DNA TGTGCCAGCAGTTTCGGACAGGGAGGTAGCAATCAGCCCCAGCATTTT.